The clone carrying this TCR beta chain was picked up a small number of times. Its antigen is unidentified. This specimen comes from a study of T cell repertoires in cytomegalovirus infection. Study-level information: CMV epitopes, recently identified HLA-C-restricted and well-studied HLA-B-restricted, were used.

Germline V gene data show CDR1 as SGHTA and CDR2 as FQGNSA. CDR3 size: 16 residues. V shed 3 bases and J 0 bases; nucleotides not matched to a gene: 3. TCRdb passed the reads through MiXCR, listing each CDR3 protein once. The sample holds hundreds of thousands of distinct CDR3 sequences, roughly 29% seen once. This specimen was cultured PBMCs, taken from culture after CMV antigen stimulation. This chain joins TRBV7-2 and TRBJ1-3, with 9 bases identical to TRBD1. This clonotype originated in a human donor in good health (CMV status not recorded). Some clones in this sample may be carry-over from other donors' samples. DNA for the CDR3: TGTGCCAGCAGCTTCGGGACAGGGCCCTCTGGAAACACCATATATTTT. Translating it yields CASSFGTGPSGNTIYF.